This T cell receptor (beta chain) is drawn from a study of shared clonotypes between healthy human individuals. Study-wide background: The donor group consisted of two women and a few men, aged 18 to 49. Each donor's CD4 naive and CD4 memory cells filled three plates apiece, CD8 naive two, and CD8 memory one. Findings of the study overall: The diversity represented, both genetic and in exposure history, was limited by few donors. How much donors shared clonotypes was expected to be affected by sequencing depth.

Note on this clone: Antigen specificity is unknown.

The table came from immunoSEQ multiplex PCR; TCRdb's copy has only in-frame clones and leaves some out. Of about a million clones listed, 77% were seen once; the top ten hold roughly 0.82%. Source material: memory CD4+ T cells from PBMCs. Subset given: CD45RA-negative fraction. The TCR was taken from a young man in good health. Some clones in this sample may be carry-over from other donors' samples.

This CDR3 is CASSVDGGRLNTQYF. In nucleotides, the CDR3 is TGTGCCAGCAGCGTAGACGGCGGACGACTAAATACGCAGTATTTT. The chain joins TRBV9 to TRBJ2-3, with a weak D call TRBD2 (5 bases). This CDR3 spans 15 amino acids. With 0 bases removed from V and 7 bases from J, the gap between germline ends came to 15 bases. Germline CDR1 reads SGDLS; CDR2 reads YYNGEE.